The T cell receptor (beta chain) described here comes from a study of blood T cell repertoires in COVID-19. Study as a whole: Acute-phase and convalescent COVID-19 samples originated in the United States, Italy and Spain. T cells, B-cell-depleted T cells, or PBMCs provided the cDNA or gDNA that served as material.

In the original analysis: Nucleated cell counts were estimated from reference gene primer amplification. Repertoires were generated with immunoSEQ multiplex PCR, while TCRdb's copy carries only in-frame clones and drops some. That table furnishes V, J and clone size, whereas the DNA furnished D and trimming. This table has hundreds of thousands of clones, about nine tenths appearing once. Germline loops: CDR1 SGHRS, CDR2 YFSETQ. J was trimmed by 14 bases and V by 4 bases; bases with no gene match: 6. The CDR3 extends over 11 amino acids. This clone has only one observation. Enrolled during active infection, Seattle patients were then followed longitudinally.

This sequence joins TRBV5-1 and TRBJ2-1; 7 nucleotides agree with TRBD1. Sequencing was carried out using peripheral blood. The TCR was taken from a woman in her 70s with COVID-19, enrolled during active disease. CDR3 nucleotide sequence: TGCGCCAGCAGCCCGGGACAGACCGAGTTCTTC. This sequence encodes CASSPGQTEFF. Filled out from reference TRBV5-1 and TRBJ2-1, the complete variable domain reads KAGVTQTPRYLIKTRGQQVTLSCSPISGHRSVSWYQQTPGQGLQFLFEYFSETQRNKGNFPGRFSGRQFSNSRSEMNVSTLELGDSALYLCASSPGQTEFFGPGTRLTVL.